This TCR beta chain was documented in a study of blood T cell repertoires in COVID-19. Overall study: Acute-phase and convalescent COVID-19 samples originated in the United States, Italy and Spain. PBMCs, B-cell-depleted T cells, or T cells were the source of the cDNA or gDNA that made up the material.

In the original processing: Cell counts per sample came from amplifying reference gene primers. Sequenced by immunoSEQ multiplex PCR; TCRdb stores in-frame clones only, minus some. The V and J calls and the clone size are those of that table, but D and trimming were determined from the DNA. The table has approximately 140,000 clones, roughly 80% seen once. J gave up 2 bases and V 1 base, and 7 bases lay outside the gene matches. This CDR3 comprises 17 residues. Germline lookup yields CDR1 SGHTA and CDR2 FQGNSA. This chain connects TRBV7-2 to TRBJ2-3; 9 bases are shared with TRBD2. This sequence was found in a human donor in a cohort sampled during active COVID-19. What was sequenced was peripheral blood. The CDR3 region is CASSLDSGGRLTDTQYF. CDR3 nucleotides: TGTGCCAGCAGCTTAGATAGCGGGGGCCGCCTCACAGATACGCAGTATTTT.